This TCR beta chain comes out of a study of Ad26.COV2.S vaccination and SARS-CoV-2 variants. Sample treatment: 15 to 20 received Ad26.COV2.S at low or high dose, single or two shots; roughly five received placebo; per-sample allocation not given. The samples were gathered on day 63 after the first injection of vaccine or placebo. Immunization relied on an Ad26 vector, which expressed Wuhan-strain SARS-CoV-2 spike. The method was immunoSEQ multiplex PCR; TCRdb's version includes in-frame clones alone and lacks a portion of them. This sample has about 280,000 clones, with around 87% found just once. Comment on this clone: Its cognate antigen is unknown.

Broader study findings: Vaccine recipients showed a spike-specific TCR breadth that was higher than in placebo recipients. Substantial breadth was reported for post-vaccination spike-specific CD8+ and CD4+ T cells. Non-spike TCR breadth showed similarity between vaccine and placebo recipients.

Germline V gene data show CDR1 as MNHEY and CDR2 as SVGAGI. Trimming cost V 2 bases and J 1 base; bases outside gene matches: 5. This CDR3 has 16 residues. This sequence joins TRBV6-5 and TRBJ1-2, with 9 positions matching TRBD1. The starting material was peripheral blood, obtained in a trial of Ad26.COV2.S vaccine versus placebo. The clonotype was recovered from a person between 18 and 65 years old who received the Ad26.COV2.S COVID-19 vaccine or a placebo. The CDR3 bases are TGTGCCAGCAGTTACCCGAGACAGGGGGATAACTATGGCTACACCTTC. The encoded protein is CASSYPRQGDNYGYTF.